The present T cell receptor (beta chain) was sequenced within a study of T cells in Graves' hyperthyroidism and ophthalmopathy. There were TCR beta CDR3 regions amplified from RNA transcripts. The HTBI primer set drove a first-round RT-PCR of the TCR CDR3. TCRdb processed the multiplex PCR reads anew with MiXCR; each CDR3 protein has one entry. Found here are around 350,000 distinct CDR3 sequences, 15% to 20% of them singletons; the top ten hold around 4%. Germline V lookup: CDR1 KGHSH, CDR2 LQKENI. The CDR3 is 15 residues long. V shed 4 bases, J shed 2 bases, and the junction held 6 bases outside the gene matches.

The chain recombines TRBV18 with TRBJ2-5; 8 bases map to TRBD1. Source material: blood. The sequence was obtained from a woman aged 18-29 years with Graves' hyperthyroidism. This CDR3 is CASSLRQGRQETQYF. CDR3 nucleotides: TGTGCCAGCTCACTTCGACAGGGGCGGCAAGAGACCCAGTACTTC.